This passage covers 31 T cell receptor beta chains from one sample sequenced in a study of cytomegalovirus exposure and HLA in healthy donors (dated by TCRdb to about 2017). Library creation used the immunoSEQ multiplex PCR assay. TCRdb retrieved this table from immuneACCESS and kept in-frame rearrangements only. Not all clones are present; in checked studies, unresolved V genes account for under half, and no reason is known for the remainder. Within this sample are 120,000 to 150,000 clones, with about 87% of them counted one time only. 8.7% of the sample is in the top ten clones. The material sequenced was PBMCs. The receptors originated from a man between 18 and 29 years old in good health and CMV-seropositive.

The rearrangement links TRBV7-6 to TRBJ2-1; perhaps TRBD2 as D (5 bases). Germline V gene sequence: CDR1 SGHVS, CDR2 FNYEAQ. The CDR3 extends over 16 amino acids. V was trimmed by 1 base and J by 2 bases, leaving 12 bases between them. CDR3 DNA: TGTGCCAGCAGCTTAGTTCGGGGAAGAACCTACAATGAGCAGTTCTTC. Its translation is CASSLVRGRTYNEQFF.

The chain recombines TRBV5-1 with TRBJ2-7; TRBD1 matches at 11 bases. Trimming took 2 bases from V and 5 from J; bases not matched to a gene: 6. Germline lookup yields CDR1 SGHRS and CDR2 YFSETQ. CDR3 length: 15 amino acids. The CDR3 sequence: CASSFAGTGGDEQYF. CDR3 coding DNA: TGCGCCAGCAGCTTCGCCGGGACAGGGGGAGACGAGCAGTACTTC.

This chain uses TRBV18 with TRBJ2-3; possibly TRBD1 for D (6 bases). CDR3 size: 12 residues. Trimming shortened V by 0 bases and J by 15 bases, and 13 bases separated the two germline ends. Germline V gene sequence: CDR1 KGHSH, CDR2 LQKENI. The CDR3 sequence: CASSPPKGQYYF. The CDR3 nucleotides are TGTGCCAGCTCACCACCGAAGGGACAATATTATTTT.

The chain combines TRBV2 with TRBJ2-4; no definite D call. Germline loops: CDR1 SNHLY, CDR2 FYNNEI. V lost 8 bases and J lost 0, with 8 bases in between. The CDR3 has 13 amino acids. The CDR3, as DNA: TGTGCCAGCCGGAGCGTAGCCAAAAACATTCAGTACTTC. Its translation is CASRSVAKNIQYF.

The rearrangement uses TRBV6-1 and TRBJ1-1; D is undetermined. Trimming stripped 7 bases from V and 1 base from J, with 13 bases between. Germline loops: CDR1 MNHNS, CDR2 SASEGT. This CDR3 has 14 amino acids. The CDR3 DNA reads as TGTGCCAGCACATCGGGTTTTAGGAACACTGAAGCTTTCTTT. It translates to CASTSGFRNTEAFF.

This chain uses TRBV4-2 with TRBJ2-7, with 7 bases lining up with TRBD2. J lost 2 bases, V lost 0 bases, and 7 bases had no gene match. This CDR3 has 16 residues. Germline loops: CDR1 LGHNA, CDR2 YNFKEQ. The CDR3, as DNA: TGTGCCAGCAGCCAAGATCTTGCGGGGGAGGCCTACGAGCAGTACTTC. Translated, it gives CASSQDLAGEAYEQYF.

This clone was counted many times. The chain carries TRBV25-1 and TRBJ2-7; D perhaps matches TRBD2 (5 bases). The germline V gene encodes CDR1 MGHDK and CDR2 SYGVNS. CDR3 length: 13 amino acids. Trimming cost V 7 bases and J 5 bases, with 15 bases left between them. This chain's CDR3 is CASTPAGKDEQYF. Here the CDR3 DNA reads TGTGCCAGCACTCCCGCCGGGAAGGACGAGCAGTACTTC.

A single count supports this clone. The V gene is TRBV6-4, the J gene TRBJ1-1; D ambiguous. This CDR3 has 14 residues. Trimming removed 2 bases at V and 6 bases at J, with 13 bases between. Germline lookup yields CDR1 MRHNA and CDR2 SNTAGT. The CDR3 DNA sequence: TGTGCCAGCAGTGACGGAGGTTATAGATCTGAAGCTTTCTTT. It yields the protein CASSDGGYRSEAFF.

The CDR3 DNA sequence: TGTGCCAGCAGCCCTGACATTGATCAGCCCCAGCATTTT. Its translation is CASSPDIDQPQHF. J is TRBJ1-5 and V is TRBV5-4; no clear D. CDR1 and CDR2 (germline): SGHNT, YYREEE (reference sequence). Trimming stripped 4 bases from V and 5 bases from J, with 10 bases between. CDR3 length: 13 residues.

The rearrangement links TRBV6-1 to TRBJ2-7; a weak D match, TRBD1 (5 bases). CDR1 and CDR2 from the germline V gene are MNHNS and SASEGT. This CDR3 has 15 residues. The germline V and J ends were trimmed by 2 bases and 2 bases, with 13 bases remaining between them. CDR3 nucleotide sequence: TGTGCCAGCAGTGAATCTAGGGGCAGGGCCTACGAGCAGTACTTC. It translates to CASSESRGRAYEQYF.

The J gene is TRBJ2-3, the V gene TRBV6-5; possible D gene TRBD2, 6 bases. CDR3 size: 15 residues. Germline CDR1 MNHEY, CDR2 SVGAGI. The V and J ends lost 2 bases and 1 base respectively, with 10 bases between them. DNA of the CDR3: TGTGCCAGCAGTTACGGCGGGGACCGCACAGATACGCAGTATTTT. Protein sequence: CASSYGGDRTDTQYF.

The chain recombines TRBV15 with TRBJ1-1, with 11 bases that match TRBD1. This CDR3 is 16 amino acids long. Trimming took 1 base from V and 6 from J; bases not matched to a gene: 7. CDR1 LNHNV and CDR2 YYDKDF come from the germline V gene (reference sequence). Written as DNA, the CDR3 is TGTGCCACCAGCAGAGGAAGCGGGACAGGGGGGGCTGAAGCTTTCTTT. Encoded protein: CATSRGSGTGGAEAFF. The whole variable domain, remainder taken from reference TRBV15 and TRBJ1-1, is DAMVIQNPRYQVTQFGKPVTLSCSQTLNHNVMYWYQQKSSQAPKLLFHYYDKDFNNEADTPDNFQSRRPNTSFCFLDIRSPGLGDTAMYLCATSRGSGTGGAEAFFGQGTRLTVV.

V gene TRBV2 combines with J gene TRBJ1-5; TRBD1 is a possible D gene (6 bases). CDR1 is SNHLY, CDR2 FYNNEI, per germline. This CDR3 region has 15 residues. Between the trimmed V and J ends, which lost 1 base and 4 bases, there was a span of 11 bases. The CDR3 loop reads CASSEGQGRNQPQHF. In nucleotides, the CDR3 is TGTGCCAGCAGTGAAGGGCAGGGGCGGAATCAGCCCCAGCATTTT. The full variable domain, with the rest looked up from reference TRBV2 and TRBJ1-5, is EPEVTQTPSHQVTQMGQEVILRCVPISNHLYFYWYRQILGQKVEFLVSFYNNEISEKSEIFDDQFSVERPDGSNFTLKIRSTKLEDSAMYFCASSEGQGRNQPQHFGDGTRLSIL.

This chain uses TRBV21-1 with TRBJ1-3; the D call TRBD1 from the table was never checked on the DNA. TRBV21-1 represents a pseudogene. The CDR3 covers 15 residues. CDR3 DNA sequence: TGTGCCAGCAGCGCCAACAGGGGCGTGGGAAACACCATATATTTT. The encoded protein is CASSANRGVGNTIYF.

This clone was found a few times. The V and J genes are TRBV20-1 and TRBJ1-1, with D hard to call. The germline gives CDR1 DFQATT, CDR2 SNEGSKA (reference sequence). V was trimmed by 8 bases and J by 5 bases, leaving 12 bases between them. There are 11 residues in the CDR3. CDR3 loop: CSSPWQTEAFF. The CDR3 DNA reads TGCAGTTCGCCGTGGCAGACTGAAGCTTTCTTT.

The rearrangement uses TRBV14 and TRBJ2-7; possibly TRBD1 for D (5 bases). CDR1 is SGHDN and CDR2 is FVKESK in the germline V gene. The V end lost 2 bases, the J end lost 6 bases, and 23 bases lay between the germline ends. The CDR3 has 17 amino acids. CDR3 loop: CASSQNPLPTVFGEQYF. CDR3 DNA: TGTGCCAGCAGCCAAAACCCCCTACCGACAGTTTTTGGCGAGCAGTACTTC.

This clone was detected once. V and J are TRBV6-1 and TRBJ2-3; 13 positions agree with TRBD2. Germline trimming cut 5 bases from V and 7 bases from J; bases unmatched to any gene: 6. The CDR3 totals 15 residues. The germline gives CDR1 MNHNS, CDR2 SASEGT. The CDR3 DNA reads TGTGCCAGCAGTCAAGGACTAGCGGGGGATCATACGCAGTATTTT. This gives the protein CASSQGLAGDHTQYF.

The chain is built from TRBV6-6 and TRBJ1-2, with 8 bases lining up with TRBD1. Germline values: CDR1 MNHNY, CDR2 SVGAGI (reference sequence). The trim removed 2 bases at V and 2 bases at J, leaving 7 bases unmatched. The CDR3 length is 16 residues. The CDR3 DNA sequence: TGTGCCAGCAGTTACAGTCGGACAGGGCCCAACTATGGCTACACCTTC. Amino acids: CASSYSRTGPNYGYTF.

The chain employs TRBV18 and TRBJ1-1, with 9 bases lining up with TRBD1. The CDR3 extends over 16 amino acids. The germline CDR1 and CDR2 sequences are KGHSH and LQKENI. V gave up 4 bases and J gave up 0 bases; unmatched junction bases: 6. CDR3 DNA sequence: TGTGCCAGCTCACTGAGGACAGGGGTCATGAACACTGAAGCTTTCTTT. It translates to CASSLRTGVMNTEAFF.

The chain's CDR3 is CASSARGRSSGNTIYF. The CDR3 DNA sequence: TGTGCCAGCAGCGCCCGCGGTCGATCCTCTGGAAACACCATATATTTT. The gene calls are TRBV9 and TRBJ1-3; no reliable D call. Trimming removed 3 bases at V and 0 bases at J, with 13 bases between. CDR1 SGDLS and CDR2 YYNGEE come from the germline V gene. The CDR3 has 16 residues.

This rearrangement joins TRBV10-1 to TRBJ2-3; perhaps TRBD2 as D (6 bases). The V end lost 9 bases, the J end lost 6 bases, and 16 bases lay between the germline ends. Looked up from germline, CDR1 is WNHNN and CDR2 is SYGVQD (reference sequence). The CDR3 totals 13 residues. In DNA form, the CDR3 reads TGCGCCAGTTCCGTGGGGGACTCGGATACGCAGTATTTT. Encoded protein: CASSVGDSDTQYF.

This clone was seen more than once but under ten times. This rearrangement joins TRBV5-1 to TRBJ2-1; 7 nucleotides align to TRBD1. After removal of 4 bases from V and 7 bases from J, the junction contained 8 bases not matched to a gene. CDR1 and CDR2 (germline): SGHRS, YFSETQ. The CDR3 totals 14 residues. The CDR3, as DNA: TGCGCCAGCAGCCTCCGACAGGGTGGGAATGAGCAGTTCTTC. Its protein product is CASSLRQGGNEQFF.

The V call is TRBV2, the J call TRBJ2-7, with a weak D call TRBD1 (6 bases). CDR1 is SNHLY and CDR2 is FYNNEI in the germline V gene. The V end was cut by 6 bases, the J end by 4 bases, with 13 bases between. The CDR3 length is 13 residues. CDR3 sequence: CASRPTGVYEQYF. DNA for the CDR3: TGTGCCAGCAGGCCGACAGGCGTGTACGAGCAGTACTTC.

Remarks on this clone: Other DNA sequences in this specimen translate into the identical CDR3. CDR3 DNA: TGTGCCTGGGGGAGAGGGCAGCCCCAGCATTTT. Translating it yields CAWGRGQPQHF. V is TRBV30 and J is TRBJ1-5; unclear D gene. The CDR3 consists of 11 residues. Germline lookup yields CDR1 GTSNPN and CDR2 SVGIG (reference sequence). V was clipped by 5 bases and J by 7 bases, with 9 bases between them.

The chain couples TRBV6-1 to TRBJ2-3, with TRBD2 identical over 9 bases. Germline values: CDR1 MNHNS, CDR2 SASEGT. This CDR3 comprises 15 residues. Trimming cost V 6 bases and J 4 bases; bases outside gene matches: 8. The CDR3 DNA reads as TGTGCCAGCAGACTTCTAGCGGGGCGGGCAGATACGCAGTATTTT. Its translation: CASRLLAGRADTQYF.

The chain uses TRBV6-5 and TRBJ2-3; TRBD1 matches at 9 bases. This CDR3 has 14 residues. V lost 6 bases and J lost 6; bases outside the gene matches: 7. Looked up from germline, CDR1 is MNHEY and CDR2 is SVGAGI. CDR3 sequence: CASSPGQGRDTQYF. CDR3 nucleotides: TGTGCCAGCAGCCCCGGACAGGGGCGCGATACGCAGTATTTT.

The chain carries TRBV2 and TRBJ1-4; no reliable D call. The CDR3 contains 14 residues. Germline V lookup: CDR1 SNHLY, CDR2 FYNNEI. V lost 8 bases and J 3 bases, leaving 13 bases between the germline ends. CDR3 DNA: TGTGCCAGCCTCGGGAGGGAGTCTAATGAAAAACTGTTTTTT. It encodes CASLGRESNEKLFF.

By proportion, this clone is medium-sized (0.01 to 0.1%). V and J are TRBV29-1 and TRBJ2-7; TRBD1 aligns across 10 bases. The CDR3 is 13 amino acids. CDR1 and CDR2 from the germline V gene are SQVTM and ANQGSEA. Losses at the gene ends were 4 bases for V and 4 bases for J; bases not matched to a gene: 4. DNA for the CDR3: TGCAGCGTTGTGGGGACAGGGGTATACGAGCAGTACTTC. Encoded protein: CSVVGTGVYEQYF.

The rearrangement links TRBV6-5 to TRBJ1-1; D gene uncertain. Germline V CDR1 and CDR2: MNHEY, SVGAGI. CDR3 length: 16 residues. Trimming took 0 bases from V and 5 from J, leaving 16 bases between them. The CDR3 reads CASSYSFTIRGTEAFF. The DNA for the CDR3 is TGTGCCAGCAGTTACTCGTTCACCATCCGAGGTACTGAAGCTTTCTTT.

On this clone itself: This same CDR3 is encoded by further DNA sequences in the sample. This chain links TRBV9 with TRBJ1-4; perhaps TRBD1 as D (6 bases). Trimming took 3 bases from V and 2 from J, leaving 8 bases between them. The CDR3 has 14 amino acids. Germline V gene data show CDR1 as SGDLS and CDR2 as YYNGEE. CDR3 nucleotides: TGTGCCAGCAGCGCCCAGGGGACTAATGAAAAACTGTTTTTT. Protein: CASSAQGTNEKLFF.

This clone was seen a single time. This chain connects TRBV2 to TRBJ2-1; 11 nucleotides agree with TRBD2. CDR1 and CDR2 (germline): SNHLY, FYNNEI. The length of the CDR3 is 14 residues. Trimming removed 4 bases from V and 9 bases from J; junction bases left unmatched: 5. CDR3 loop: CASSVAGGRGEQFF. CDR3 nucleotide sequence: TGTGCCAGCAGTGTAGCGGGGGGGCGTGGTGAGCAGTTCTTC.